These 12 T cell receptor beta chains were all obtained from the same sample, sequenced in a study of T cell repertoires in cytomegalovirus infection. Antigen specificity for these receptors is unknown. TCRdb re-called the reads through MiXCR, storing one row per CDR3 protein. The sample yields about 480,000 distinct CDR3 sequences, roughly a third seen once. The sample here was cultured PBMCs, taken from culture after CMV antigen stimulation. These receptors were taken from a human donor in good health (CMV status not recorded). Some clones in this sample may be carry-over from other donors' samples.

There are a few counts of this clonotype. This chain joins TRBV7-2 and TRBJ2-7; 10 bases match TRBD2. Per the germline V gene, CDR1 is SGHTA and CDR2 is FQGNSA. Trimming removed 5 bases from V and 5 bases from J; junction bases left unmatched: 12. This CDR3 has 16 amino acids. As DNA, the CDR3 is TGTGCCAGCAGCCCCGATCAGCGGGAGGGCCTTGACGAGCAGTACTTC. It translates to CASSPDQREGLDEQYF.

The chain couples TRBV6-1 to TRBJ2-7, with D unclear. This CDR3 has 15 amino acids. The germline V gene has CDR1 MNHNS and CDR2 SASEGT. Trimming left V 2 bases short and J 3 bases short, with 14 bases between. The CDR3 sequence: CASSESHIVFYEQYV. The CDR3 DNA reads TGTGCCAGCAGTGAAAGTCACATAGTCTTCTACGAGCAGTACGTC.

The J gene is TRBJ2-3, the V gene TRBV19; 10 bases fit TRBD2. The germline V gene has CDR1 LNHDA and CDR2 SQIVND (reference sequence). The CDR3 extends over 16 amino acids. J gave up 0 bases and V 6 bases, and 6 bases lay outside the gene matches. The CDR3 nucleotides read TGTGCCAGTAGGTGGAGGACTAGCGGTAGCACAGATACGCAGTATTTT. It encodes CASRWRTSGSTDTQYF.

In its sample, this clonotype was seen a few times. The chain links TRBV3-1 to TRBJ2-7; TRBD2 matches at 9 bases. CDR1 is LGHDT and CDR2 is YNNKEL in the germline V gene (reference sequence). J gave up 3 bases and V 1 base, and 7 bases lay outside the gene matches. This CDR3 spans 16 amino acids. The CDR3 DNA is TGTGCCAGCAGCCAAGCCGTTAGCGGGAGCCTCTACGAGCAGTACTTC. Encoded protein: CASSQAVSGSLYEQYF.

V and J are TRBV24-1 and TRBJ2-7, with TRBD1 matching 9 bases. The CDR3 totals 14 residues. With 7 bases clipped from V and 3 bases from J, the junction kept 6 bases outside the gene matches. The germline V gene has CDR1 KGHDR and CDR2 SFDVKD. The CDR3 DNA follows: TGTGCCACCAGCCAGGGGACAGGGAACTACGAGCAGTACTTC. As protein: CATSQGTGNYEQYF.

This clonotype has only a few counts. The chain links TRBV7-2 to TRBJ2-7; TRBD2 aligns across 7 bases. Looked up from germline, CDR1 is SGHTA and CDR2 is FQGNSA. The CDR3 is 16 residues long. Trimming removed 5 bases from V and 0 bases from J; junction bases left unmatched: 10. As DNA, the CDR3 is TGTGCCAGCAGCCCGGGGGGACCCGTGAGCTCCTACGAGCAGTACGTC. Protein: CASSPGGPVSSYEQYV.

J is TRBJ2-1 and V is TRBV11-2, with TRBD1 matching over 12 bases. Per germline, CDR1 SGHAT and CDR2 FQNNGV. This CDR3 spans 15 amino acids. With 6 bases clipped from V and 5 bases from J, the junction kept 5 bases outside the gene matches. The CDR3 coding sequence is TGTGCCAGCAGACTCGGGACAGGGGGCAACAATGAGCAGTTCTTC. Translating it yields CASRLGTGGNNEQFF.

About this clonotype itself: Because the CDR3 is missing its conserved closing phenylalanine or tryptophan, this is likely a read error. The rearrangement uses TRBV7-9 and TRBJ1-3, with unresolved D. The CDR3 runs to 15 residues. V lost 5 bases, J lost 4 bases, and 15 bases lay in between. Germline V gives CDR1 SEHNR, CDR2 FQNEAQ (reference sequence). Here the CDR3 reads CASSGEGAPGNTIYV. For the CDR3, the DNA is TGTGCCAGCAGCGGGGAGGGTGCTCCGGGAAACACCATATATGTT.

This clonotype was detected a few times. Germline is not matched at one junction end, which may reflect a read error. V usage is TRBV15 and J usage is TRBJ1-5; maybe TRBD1 (5 bases). This CDR3 contains 14 residues. Germline V CDR1 and CDR2: LNHNV, YYDKDF (reference sequence). The CDR3 region is CATSRVGSNQPQHF. The CDR3 DNA follows: TGTGCCACGAGCAGGGTTGGTAGCAATCAGCCCCAGCATTTT.

The chain carries TRBV12-3 or TRBV12-4 and TRBJ2-4, with D hard to call. Trimming left V 2 bases short and J 3 bases short, with 11 bases between. CDR3 length equals 15 residues. This CDR3 is CASSLSSSDKNIQYF. CDR3 nucleotide sequence: TGTGCCAGCAGTTTATCGAGCAGTGACAAAAACATTCAGTACTTC.

This clonotype was seen a handful of times. The chain couples TRBV7-3 to TRBJ2-1, with TRBD2 matching 10 bases. This CDR3 spans 16 amino acids. Germline V CDR1 and CDR2: SGHTA, FQGTGA. J lost 8 bases, V lost 5 bases, and 12 bases had no gene match. The CDR3, as DNA: TGTGCCAGCAGCCCAAGTCGGACTAGCGGTAAGGATGAGCAGTTCTTC. Translation gives CASSPSRTSGKDEQFF. Full variable domain (missing parts from reference TRBV7-3 and TRBJ2-1): GAGVSQTPSNKVTEKGKYVELRCDPISGHTALYWYRQSLGQGPEFLIYFQGTGAADDSGLPNDRFFAVRPEGSVSTLKIQRTERGDSAVYLCASSPSRTSGKDEQFFGPGTRLTVL.

The rearrangement uses TRBV3-1 and TRBJ1-2; weak D call: TRBD1 (5 bases). Trimming stripped 1 base from V and 4 bases from J, with 13 bases between. The CDR3 contains 15 residues. Germline CDR1 LGHDT, CDR2 YNNKEL (reference sequence). The CDR3 nucleotides are TGTGCCAGCAGCCAAGCCGACAGAGCACTCTATGGCTACACCTTC. Translated: CASSQADRALYGYTF. Full variable domain (outside the CDR3, taken from reference TRBV3-1 and TRBJ1-2): DTAVSQTPKYLVTQMGNDKSIKCEQNLGHDTMYWYKQDSKKFLKIMFSYNNKELIINETVPNRFSPKSPDKAHLNLHINSLELGDSAVYFCASSQADRALYGYTFGSGTRLTVV.